The clone carrying this TCR beta chain was found a few times. Its specificity is unknown. The data belong to a study of response to subunit inactivated influenza vaccine. TCRdb redid the calling of the RT-PCR reads with MiXCR, one entry per CDR3 protein. The data contain about 700,000 distinct CDR3 sequences, around 13% of them seen just once; the ten biggest clones take up 6% to 8%. Study findings and constraints: With each seasonal influenza vaccination, the authors suggested, few new T cells are recruited.

The origin of this receptor is a man aged 45-60 years who received an inactivated influenza vaccine. The sequencing here drew on PBMCs from blood, taken roughly 15 days before vaccination.

The CDR3 DNA reads TGCAGTGCTGAGACGGGGACTAGCGAGTTGAAAGAGACCCAGTACTTC. Amino acids: CSAETGTSELKETQYF. The chain employs TRBV20-1 and TRBJ2-5; 10 bases line up with TRBD2. The germline gives CDR1 DFQATT, CDR2 SNEGSKA (reference sequence). The V and J ends lost 5 bases and 3 bases, in that order; junction bases with no gene match: 12. There are 16 residues in the CDR3.